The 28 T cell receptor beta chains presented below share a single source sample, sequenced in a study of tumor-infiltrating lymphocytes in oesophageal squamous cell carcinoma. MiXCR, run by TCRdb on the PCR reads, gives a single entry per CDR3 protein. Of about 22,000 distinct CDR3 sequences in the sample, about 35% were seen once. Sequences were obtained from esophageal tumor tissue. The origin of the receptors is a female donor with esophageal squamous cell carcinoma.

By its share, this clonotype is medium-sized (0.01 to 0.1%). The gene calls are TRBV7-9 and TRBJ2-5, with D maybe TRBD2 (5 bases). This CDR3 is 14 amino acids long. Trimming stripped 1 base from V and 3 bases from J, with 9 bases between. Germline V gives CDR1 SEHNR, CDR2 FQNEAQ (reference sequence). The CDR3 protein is CASSLGYGEETQYF. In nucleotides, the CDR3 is TGTGCCAGCAGCTTAGGGTACGGGGAAGAGACCCAGTACTTC.

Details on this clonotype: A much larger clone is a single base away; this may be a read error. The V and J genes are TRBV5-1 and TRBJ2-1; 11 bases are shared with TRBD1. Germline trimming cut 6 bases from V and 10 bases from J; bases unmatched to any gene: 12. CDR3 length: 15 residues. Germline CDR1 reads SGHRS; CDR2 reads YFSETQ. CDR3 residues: CASKPPGQGVHEQFF. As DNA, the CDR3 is TGCGCCAGCAAACCACCGGGACAGGGGGTCCACGAGCAGTTCTTC. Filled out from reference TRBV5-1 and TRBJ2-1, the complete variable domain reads KAGVTQTPRYLIKTRGQQVTLSCSPISGHRSVSWYQQTPGQGLQFLFEYFSETQRNKGNFPGRFSGRQFSNSRSEMNVSTLELGDSALYLCASKPPGQGVHEQFFGPGTRLTVL.

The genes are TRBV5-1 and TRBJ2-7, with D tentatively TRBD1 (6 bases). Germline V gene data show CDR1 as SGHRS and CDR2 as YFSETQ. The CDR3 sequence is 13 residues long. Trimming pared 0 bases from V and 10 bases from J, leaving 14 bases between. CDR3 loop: CASSLEGRGRQYF. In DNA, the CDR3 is TGCGCCAGCAGCTTGGAGGGCAGGGGTCGACAGTACTTC.

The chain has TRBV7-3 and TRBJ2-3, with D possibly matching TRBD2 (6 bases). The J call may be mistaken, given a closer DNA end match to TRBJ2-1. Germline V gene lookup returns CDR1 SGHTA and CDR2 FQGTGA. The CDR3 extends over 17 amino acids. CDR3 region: CASSPQALGLRDNEQFF. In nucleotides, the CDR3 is TGTGCCAGCAGCCCCCAGGCCCTAGGACTACGAGACAATGAGCAGTTCTTC.

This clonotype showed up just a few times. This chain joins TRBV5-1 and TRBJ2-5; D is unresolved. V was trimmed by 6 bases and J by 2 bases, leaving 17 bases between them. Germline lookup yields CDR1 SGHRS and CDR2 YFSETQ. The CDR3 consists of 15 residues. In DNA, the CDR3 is TGCGCCAGCACACCGGGCCGTACGATTCAAGAGACCCAGTACTTC. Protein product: CASTPGRTIQETQYF.

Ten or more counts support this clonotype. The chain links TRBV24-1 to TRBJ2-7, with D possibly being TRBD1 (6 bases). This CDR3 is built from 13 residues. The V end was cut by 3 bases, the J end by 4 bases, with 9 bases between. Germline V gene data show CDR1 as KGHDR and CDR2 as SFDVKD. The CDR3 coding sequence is TGTGCCACCAGTGATACCGACAGGTACGAGCAGTACTTC. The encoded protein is CATSDTDRYEQYF.

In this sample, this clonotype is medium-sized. The CDR3 loop is CATSDLGPAGTDQETQYF. CDR3 nucleotides: TGTGCCACCAGTGATTTGGGTCCCGCGGGGACGGACCAAGAGACCCAGTACTTC. The rearrangement uses TRBV24-1 and TRBJ2-5; possible D gene TRBD2, 6 bases. CDR1 and CDR2 from the germline V gene are KGHDR and SFDVKD. The germline V and J ends were trimmed by 0 bases and 0 bases, with 16 bases remaining between them. The CDR3 totals 18 residues.

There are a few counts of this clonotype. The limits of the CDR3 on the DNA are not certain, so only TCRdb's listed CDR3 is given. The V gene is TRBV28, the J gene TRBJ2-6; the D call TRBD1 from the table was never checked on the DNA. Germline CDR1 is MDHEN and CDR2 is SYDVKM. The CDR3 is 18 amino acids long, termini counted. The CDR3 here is CASSSFRGGQELWLHLRF.

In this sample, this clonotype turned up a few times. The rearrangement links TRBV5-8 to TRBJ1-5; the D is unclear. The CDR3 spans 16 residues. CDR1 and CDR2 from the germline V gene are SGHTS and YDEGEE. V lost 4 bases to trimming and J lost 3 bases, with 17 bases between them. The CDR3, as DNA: TGTGCCAGCAGCCCACCCATCAGGTTTATCAATCAGCCCCAGCATTTT. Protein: CASSPPIRFINQPQHF.

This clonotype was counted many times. The CDR3 region is CASSIQPQHF. The CDR3 region has the DNA TGTGCCAGCTCAATCCAGCCCCAGCATTTT. The gene calls are TRBV6-1 and TRBJ1-5; D is undetermined. The V gene lost 8 bases and the J gene lost 7 bases, with 6 bases spanning the gap. Looked up from germline, CDR1 is MNHNS and CDR2 is SASEGT. There are 10 residues in the CDR3.

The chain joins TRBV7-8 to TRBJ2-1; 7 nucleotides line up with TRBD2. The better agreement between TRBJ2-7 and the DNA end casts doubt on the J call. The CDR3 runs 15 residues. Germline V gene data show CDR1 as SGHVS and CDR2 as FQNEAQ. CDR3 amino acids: CASSLVAGTSYEQYF. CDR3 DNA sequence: TGTGCCAGCAGCTTAGTAGCGGGCACCTCCTACGAGCAGTACTTC.

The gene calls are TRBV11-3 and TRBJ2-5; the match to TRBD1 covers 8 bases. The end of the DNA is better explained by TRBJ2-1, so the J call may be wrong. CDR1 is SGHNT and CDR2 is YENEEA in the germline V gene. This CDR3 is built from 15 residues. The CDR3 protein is CASSLEQGGYNEQFF. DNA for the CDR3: TGTGCCAGCAGCTTAGAACAGGGGGGTTACAATGAGCAGTTCTTC.

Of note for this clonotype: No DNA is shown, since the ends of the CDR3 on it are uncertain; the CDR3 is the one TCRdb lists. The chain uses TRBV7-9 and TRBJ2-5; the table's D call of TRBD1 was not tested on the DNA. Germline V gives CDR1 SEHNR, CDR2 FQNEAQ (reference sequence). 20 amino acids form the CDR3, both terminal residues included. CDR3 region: CASSPMGNYEQYFGANVLTF.

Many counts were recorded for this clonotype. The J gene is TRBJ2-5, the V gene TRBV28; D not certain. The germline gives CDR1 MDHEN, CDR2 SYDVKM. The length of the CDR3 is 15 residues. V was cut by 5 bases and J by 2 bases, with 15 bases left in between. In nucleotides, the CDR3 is TGTGCCAGCAGTACGGCCTACATGGGGCAAGAGACCCAGTACTTC. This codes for CASSTAYMGQETQYF.

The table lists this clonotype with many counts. The CDR3, as DNA: TGTGCCAGCAGCCGACTAGGGAGCTCCTACAATGAGCAGTTCTTC. As protein: CASSRLGSSYNEQFF. The gene calls are TRBV11-3 and TRBJ2-1; D might be TRBD2 (6 bases). The length of the CDR3 is 15 residues. Germline-derived CDR1 and CDR2 are SGHNT and YENEEA. V lost 5 bases to trimming and J lost 0 bases, with 11 bases between them. Looking up the rest from reference TRBV11-3 and TRBJ2-1 gives the full variable domain: EAGVVQSPRYKIIEKKQPVAFWCNPISGHNTLYWYLQNLGQGPELLIRYENEEAVDDSQLPKDRFSAERLKGVDSTLKIQPAELGDSAVYLCASSRLGSSYNEQFFGPGTRLTVL.

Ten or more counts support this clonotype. The chain's CDR3 is CASRQTGGAGANVLTF. CDR3 coding DNA: TGCGCCAGCAGACAGACAGGGGGCGCTGGGGCCAACGTCCTGACTTTC. The genes are TRBV10-2 and TRBJ2-6; 10 bases are shared with TRBD1. Germline CDR1 and CDR2: WSHSY and SAAADI. CDR3 length: 16 residues. The ends lost 6 bases at V and 2 bases at J; junction bases unmatched: 4.

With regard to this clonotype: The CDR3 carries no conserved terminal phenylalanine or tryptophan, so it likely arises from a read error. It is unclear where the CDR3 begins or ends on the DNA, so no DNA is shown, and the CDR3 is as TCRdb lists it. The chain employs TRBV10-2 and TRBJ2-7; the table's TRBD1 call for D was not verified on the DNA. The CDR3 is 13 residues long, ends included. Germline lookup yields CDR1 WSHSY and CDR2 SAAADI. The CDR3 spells CASSEGVGYTFGS.

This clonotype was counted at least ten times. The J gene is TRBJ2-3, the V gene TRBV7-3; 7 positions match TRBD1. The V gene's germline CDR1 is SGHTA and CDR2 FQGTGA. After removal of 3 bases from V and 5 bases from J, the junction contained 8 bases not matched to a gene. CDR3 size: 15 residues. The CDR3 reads CASSLGLGGVDTQYF. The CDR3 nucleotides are TGTGCCAGCAGCTTGGGCTTAGGGGGCGTAGATACGCAGTATTTT.

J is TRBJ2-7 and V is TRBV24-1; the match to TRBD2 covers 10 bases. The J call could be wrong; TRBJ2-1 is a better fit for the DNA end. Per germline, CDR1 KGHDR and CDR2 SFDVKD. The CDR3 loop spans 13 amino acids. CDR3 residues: CATSGLAWYEQFF. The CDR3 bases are TGTGCCACTTCGGGACTAGCGTGGTATGAGCAGTTCTTC.

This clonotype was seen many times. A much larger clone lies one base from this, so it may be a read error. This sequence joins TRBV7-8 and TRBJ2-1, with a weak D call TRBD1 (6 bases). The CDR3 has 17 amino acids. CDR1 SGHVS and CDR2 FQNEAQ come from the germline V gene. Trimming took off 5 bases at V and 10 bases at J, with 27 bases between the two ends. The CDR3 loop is CASSHAPDSRTSYEQFF. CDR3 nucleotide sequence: TGTGCCAGCAGCCACGCCCCGGACAGTCGAACGTCCTACGAGCAGTTCTTC.

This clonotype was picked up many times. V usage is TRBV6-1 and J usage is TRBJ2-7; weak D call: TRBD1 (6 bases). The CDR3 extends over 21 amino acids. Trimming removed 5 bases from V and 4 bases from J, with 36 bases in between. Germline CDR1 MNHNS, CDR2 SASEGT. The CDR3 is CASSLKSRRGGLGRALYEQYF. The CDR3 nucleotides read TGTGCCAGCAGTCTCAAATCCCGTAGAGGGGGTTTGGGCAGGGCCCTATACGAGCAGTACTTC.

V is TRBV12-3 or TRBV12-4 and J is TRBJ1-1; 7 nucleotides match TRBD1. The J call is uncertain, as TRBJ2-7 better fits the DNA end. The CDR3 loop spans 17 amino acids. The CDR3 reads CASSDHLRQGQYYEQYF. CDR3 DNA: TGTGCCAGCAGTGACCACCTCCGACAGGGTCAGTACTACGAGCAGTACTTC.

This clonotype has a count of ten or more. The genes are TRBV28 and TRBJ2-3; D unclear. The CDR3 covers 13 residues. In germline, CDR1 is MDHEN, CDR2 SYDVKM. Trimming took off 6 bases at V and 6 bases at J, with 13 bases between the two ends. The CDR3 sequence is CASSSKYTDTQYF. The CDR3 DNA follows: TGTGCCAGCAGCTCAAAATATACGGATACGCAGTATTTT.

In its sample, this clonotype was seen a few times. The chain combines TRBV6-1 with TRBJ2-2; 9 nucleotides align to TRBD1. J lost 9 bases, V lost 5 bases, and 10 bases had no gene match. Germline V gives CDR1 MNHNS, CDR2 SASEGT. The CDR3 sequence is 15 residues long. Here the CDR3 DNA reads TGTGCCAGCAGTTTCTGGACAGGGGTGGATAGGGAGCTGTTTTTT. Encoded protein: CASSFWTGVDRELFF.

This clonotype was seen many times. CDR3 loop: CASSPPGLAGGWNEQFF. The CDR3 nucleotides read TGTGCCAGCTCACCACCGGGACTAGCGGGAGGGTGGAATGAGCAGTTCTTC. The V call is TRBV18, the J call TRBJ2-1, with TRBD2 matching 16 bases. Germline V CDR1 and CDR2: KGHSH, LQKENI. This CDR3 has 17 residues. J gave up 7 bases and V 0 bases, and 3 bases lay outside the gene matches.

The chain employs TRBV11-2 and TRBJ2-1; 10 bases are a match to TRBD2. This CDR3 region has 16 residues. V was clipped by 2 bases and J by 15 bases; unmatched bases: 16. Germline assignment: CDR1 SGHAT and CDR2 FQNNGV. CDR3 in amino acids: CASSLRDSSGGAVLFF. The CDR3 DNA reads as TGTGCCAGCAGCTTAAGGGATTCTAGCGGGGGCGCCGTTTTGTTCTTC.

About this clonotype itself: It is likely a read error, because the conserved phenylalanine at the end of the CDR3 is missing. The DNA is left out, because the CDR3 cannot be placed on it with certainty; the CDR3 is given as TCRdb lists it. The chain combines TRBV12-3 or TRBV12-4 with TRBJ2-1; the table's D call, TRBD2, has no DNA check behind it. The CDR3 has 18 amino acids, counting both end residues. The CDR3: CASRQALRTRNYGYTFGS.

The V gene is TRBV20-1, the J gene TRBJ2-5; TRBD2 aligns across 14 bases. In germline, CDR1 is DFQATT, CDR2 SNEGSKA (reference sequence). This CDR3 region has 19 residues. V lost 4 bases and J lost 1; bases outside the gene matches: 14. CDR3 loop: CSAIKLGTSGSWGQETQYF. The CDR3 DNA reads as TGCAGTGCTATCAAATTGGGGACTAGCGGGAGTTGGGGCCAAGAGACCCAGTACTTC.